Listed below are T cell receptor beta chains from one sample, sequenced in a study of T cell changes during pregnancy in multiple sclerosis. Measured with immunoSEQ multiplex PCR; TCRdb has only the in-frame clones, and not every one. The table records 25,000 to 35,000 clones, roughly 89% of them present only once. Sequences were derived from CD8+ T cells from peripheral blood mononuclear cells, sampled in the second trimester of pregnancy. The source of these receptors is a female donor with multiple sclerosis, enrolled in a pregnancy study. Both conserved end residues are part of each CDR3. A D gene is named only where the DNA matches it firmly. Size is stated for part of the rows, as once, few or many counts, or as a class when the clone is expanded.

J: TRBJ2-3; D: TRBD2; V: TRBV9; size: once; CDR3: CASSASGGSASTDTQYF; DNA: TGTGCCAGCAGCGCTAGCGGGGGTAGCGCTAGCACAGATACGCAGTATTTT
J: TRBJ2-7; D: TRBD1; V: TRBV7-9; size: .; CDR3: CASSAPRQGERDEQYF; DNA: TGTGCCAGCAGCGCTCCCCGACAGGGAGAACGAGACGAGCAGTACTTC
J: TRBJ2-7; D: .; V: TRBV6-5; size: .; CDR3: CASTKGVAVSSEQYF; DNA: TGTGCCAGCACTAAGGGGGTTGCGGTTTCCTCCGAGCAGTACTTC
J: TRBJ2-7; D: TRBD2; V: TRBV27; size: .; CDR3: CASSFSLAGGYEQYF; DNA: TGTGCCAGCAGTTTTTCTCTAGCGGGGGGGTACGAGCAGTACTTC
J: TRBJ2-7; D: .; V: TRBV7-2; size: .; CDR3: CASSFTGIDEQYF; DNA: TGTGCCAGCAGCTTCACGGGGATCGACGAGCAGTACTTC
J: TRBJ2-7; D: TRBD1; V: TRBV11-2; size: .; CDR3: CASSFPWDRDYEQYF; DNA: TGTGCCAGCAGCTTCCCATGGGACAGGGACTACGAGCAGTACTTC
J: TRBJ2-7; D: .; V: TRBV7-9; size: .; CDR3: CASSSTPGEQYF; DNA: TGTGCCAGCAGCTCAACCCCCGGCGAGCAGTACTTC
J: TRBJ1-1; D: .; V: TRBV29-1; size: .; CDR3: CSVVQGSEAFF; DNA: TGCAGCGTTGTCCAGGGTTCTGAAGCTTTCTTT
J: TRBJ1-3; D: .; V: TRBV4-1; size: .; CDR3: CASSQAPGRGASGNTIYF; DNA: TGCGCCAGCAGCCAAGCTCCCGGGAGGGGAGCCTCTGGAAACACCATATATTTT
J: TRBJ1-1; D: .; V: TRBV4-1; size: .; CDR3: CASSQSTGNTEAFF; DNA: TGCGCCAGCAGCCAATCGACAGGGAACACTGAAGCTTTCTTT
J: TRBJ2-2; D: TRBD1; V: TRBV7-6; size: once; CDR3: CASSYPTGSTAGAGELFF; DNA: TGTGCCAGCAGCTACCCGACAGGGTCCACCGCCGGGGCCGGGGAGCTGTTTTTT
J: TRBJ1-6; D: .; V: TRBV9; size: .; CDR3: CASSVGSPGSLHF; DNA: TGTGCCAGCAGCGTAGGAAGCCCCGGGAGCCTCCACTTT
J: TRBJ1-1; D: .; V: TRBV28; size: .; CDR3: CASSLTGTEAFF; DNA: TGTGCCAGCAGTTTAACAGGGACTGAAGCTTTCTTT
J: TRBJ1-1; D: .; V: TRBV28; size: .; CDR3: CASSLSSFGTNTEAFF; DNA: TGTGCCAGCAGTTTATCCTCCTTTGGCACGAACACTGAAGCTTTCTTT
J: TRBJ2-1; D: .; V: TRBV13; size: .; CDR3: CASSSTGAWMNEQFF; DNA: TGTGCCAGCAGCTCCACCGGAGCTTGGATGAATGAGCAGTTCTTC
J: TRBJ2-5; D: TRBD2; V: TRBV9; size: .; CDR3: CASSVLGTSGQETQYF; DNA: TGTGCCAGCAGCGTGCTAGGGACTAGCGGCCAAGAGACCCAGTACTTC
J: TRBJ2-6; D: .; V: TRBV9; size: .; CDR3: CASSKSSGANVLTF; DNA: TGTGCCAGCAGCAAGAGCTCTGGGGCCAACGTCCTGACTTTC
J: TRBJ1-2; D: .; V: TRBV6-5; size: .; CDR3: CASSYAIRQDYGYTF; DNA: TGTGCCAGCAGTTACGCGATAAGACAGGACTATGGCTACACCTTC
J: TRBJ1-5; D: TRBD1; V: TRBV18; size: .; CDR3: CASSNSRGLRNQPQHF; DNA: TGTGCCAGCTCTAACAGCAGGGGGCTGCGCAATCAGCCCCAGCATTTT
J: TRBJ2-7; D: .; V: TRBV6-1; size: .; CDR3: CASSEKPSSSYEQYF; DNA: TGTGCCAGCAGTGAAAAACCTAGCAGCTCCTACGAGCAGTACTTC
J: TRBJ1-3; D: TRBD1; V: TRBV2; size: .; CDR3: CASTYSERGRGNTIYF; DNA: TGTGCCAGCACCTACTCGGAGAGGGGGCGAGGAAACACCATATATTTT
J: TRBJ2-2; D: TRBD2; V: TRBV9; size: .; CDR3: CASSVRLAGGTGELFF; DNA: TGTGCCAGCAGCGTCCGCCTAGCGGGAGGCACCGGGGAGCTGTTTTTT
J: TRBJ1-3; D: .; V: TRBV7-9; size: .; CDR3: CASSLQTGPGNTIYF; DNA: TGTGCCAGCAGCTTACAGACAGGTCCCGGAAACACCATATATTTT
J: TRBJ2-3; D: TRBD1; V: TRBV28; size: .; CDR3: CASSLYTGTGDTDTQYF; DNA: TGTGCCAGCAGTTTATATACCGGGACAGGAGACACAGATACGCAGTATTTT
J: TRBJ2-5; D: .; V: TRBV2; size: .; CDR3: CASSEGYGFGETQYF; DNA: TGTGCCAGCAGTGAAGGTTATGGTTTCGGGGAGACCCAGTACTTC
J: TRBJ1-2; D: .; V: TRBV28; size: .; CDR3: CASRPTAINGYTF; DNA: TGTGCCAGCAGGCCGACAGCAATTAATGGCTACACCTTC
J: TRBJ1-1; D: .; V: TRBV6-5; size: .; CDR3: CASSYSDFLARTEAFF; DNA: TGTGCCAGCAGTTACTCGGACTTTCTGGCTAGGACTGAAGCTTTCTTT
J: TRBJ2-2; D: .; V: TRBV4-2; size: .; CDR3: CASSQVPGLNTGELFF; DNA: TGTGCCAGCAGCCAAGTCCCGGGACTGAACACCGGGGAGCTGTTTTTT